The present TCR beta chain was sequenced within a study of T cell responses to AZD1222 COVID-19 vaccine. TCRdb keeps only in-frame clones here, not all; method: immunoSEQ multiplex PCR. The sample shows around 200,000 clones, 88% of them seen only once. This clone occurred once. CDR3 length: 14 amino acids. Germline-derived CDR1 and CDR2 are SGHNT and YYREEE (reference sequence). Unmatched junction bases numbered 6, after V lost 2 bases and J lost 5 bases. The V gene is TRBV5-4, the J gene TRBJ1-1; TRBD1 agrees at 7 bases. This TCR was sampled from an adult in good health. The material sequenced was peripheral blood, taken on day 0 of AZD1222 vaccination. The CDR3: CASSFQGRGTEAFF. CDR3 nucleotides: TGTGCCAGCAGCTTTCAGGGCAGGGGGACTGAAGCTTTCTTT.